The TCR beta chain described here comes from a study of blood T cell repertoires in COVID-19. At the level of the study: Sites in the United States, Italy and Spain provided acute and convalescent COVID-19 samples. PBMCs, B-cell-depleted T cells, or T cells were the source of the cDNA or gDNA that made up the material.

Clones were read by immunoSEQ multiplex PCR, and TCRdb kept only the in-frame ones, dropping some. The table lists around 200,000 clones, 90% of them singletons. The sequenced sample was peripheral blood. The receptor was isolated from a man aged 45-65 years with acute or convalescent COVID-19.

CDR3 DNA: TGTGCCAGCAGCGAGCGGGGAGGGGATACGCAGTATTTT. Translating gives CASSERGGDTQYF. The rearrangement links TRBV6-5 to TRBJ2-3; 7 positions match TRBD2. Germline V gene sequence: CDR1 MNHEY, CDR2 SVGAGI. Trimming at V came to 6 bases and at J to 6 bases, leaving 6 bases not matched to a gene. There are 13 residues in the CDR3.